These 5 T cell receptor beta chains share one sample of origin, sequenced in a study of blood T cell repertoires in COVID-19. Repertoires were generated with immunoSEQ multiplex PCR, while TCRdb's copy carries only in-frame clones and drops some. The sample yields around 330,000 clones, approximately 87% seen once. Input material: peripheral blood. The source is a woman in her 50s with active or convalescent COVID-19.

The rearrangement links TRBV29-1 to TRBJ1-1, with TRBD1 matching 7 bases. This CDR3 comprises 12 residues. With 5 bases clipped from V and 1 base from J, the junction kept 1 base outside the gene matches. Germline loops: CDR1 SQVTM, CDR2 ANQGSEA. CDR3 in amino acids: CSVHRGNTEAFF. CDR3 nucleotides: TGCAGCGTTCACAGGGGGAACACTGAAGCTTTCTTT.

There are a few counts of this clone. This CDR3 is CASTTTRGQPQHF. In DNA, the CDR3 is TGTGCCAGCACAACTACCCGGGGACAGCCCCAGCATTTT. The chain joins TRBV28 to TRBJ1-5; D is undetermined. Trimming took 7 bases from V and 7 from J, leaving 14 bases between them. The CDR3 contains 13 residues. Germline V CDR1 and CDR2: MDHEN, SYDVKM.

The V and J genes are TRBV19 and TRBJ2-6, with 9 bases fitting TRBD1. The CDR3 has 15 amino acids. The J segment lost 2 bases and the V segment lost 7 bases, leaving 3 bases of the junction unmatched. Germline CDR1 and CDR2: LNHDA and SQIVND (reference sequence). The CDR3, as DNA: TGTGCCAGTAAAACAGGGGGCGCTGGGGCCAACGTCCTGACTTTC. Translation: CASKTGGAGANVLTF.

The sample holds one count of this clone. The chain couples TRBV7-2 to TRBJ2-3; 9 bases match TRBD2. The germline CDR1 and CDR2 sequences are SGHTA and FQGNSA. The V gene end was trimmed by 1 base and the J gene end by 2 bases; junction bases not matched to a gene: 7. The CDR3 extends over 17 amino acids. CDR3 in amino acids: CASSLEAGGPTTDTQYF. In DNA form, the CDR3 reads TGTGCCAGCAGCTTAGAGGCGGGAGGGCCTACCACAGATACGCAGTATTTT.

Here the CDR3 DNA reads TGTGCCAGCAGTTTAACACAGGGGGCGCGTAACACTGAAGCTTTCTTT. Encoded protein: CASSLTQGARNTEAFF. The chain carries TRBV27 and TRBJ1-1, with TRBD1 identical over 9 bases. The CDR3 has 16 amino acids. Germline CDR1 MNHEY, CDR2 SMNVEV (reference sequence). V lost 2 bases to trimming and J lost 2 bases; unmatched junction nucleotides: 6.